Listed below are T cell receptor beta chains from one sample, sequenced in a study of blood T cell repertoires in COVID-19. The table came from immunoSEQ multiplex PCR; TCRdb's copy has only in-frame clones and leaves some out. The data contain 100,000 to 150,000 clones, approximately 81% of them seen just once; the ten biggest clones take up 6%. Sequenced: peripheral blood. The receptor source for this set is a man of 80 years or more with COVID-19, enrolled during active disease. The CDR3 runs from the conserved cysteine through the conserved F or W. Fields, in order: D gene, V gene, clone size, J gene, CDR3 protein, CDR3 DNA. A D gene is named only where the DNA matches it firmly. Size is stated for part of the rows, as once, few or many counts, or as a class when the clone is expanded.

>-|TRBV21-1|-|TRBJ2-7
CASSKRETPSSYEQYF
TGTGCCAGCAGCAAAAGGGAGACTCCAAGCTCCTACGAGCAGTACTTC
>-|TRBV24-1|-|TRBJ2-3
CATSDQTSTDTQYF
TGTGCCACCAGTGACCAGACTAGCACAGATACGCAGTATTTT
>TRBD1|TRBV7-3|-|TRBJ2-7
CASSRDRGREQYF
TGTGCCAGCAGCCGGGACAGGGGGCGTGAGCAGTACTTC
>TRBD1|TRBV18|-|TRBJ1-2
CASSPWDSYGYTF
TGTGCCAGCTCACCATGGGACAGCTATGGCTACACCTTC
>TRBD2|TRBV6-5|-|TRBJ2-2
CASSPRDYSSGELFF
TGTGCCAGCAGTCCTCGGGACTACTCTAGCGGGGAGCTGTTTTTT
>-|TRBV19|few|TRBJ1-2
CASSIWLANYGYTF
TGTGCCAGTAGTATTTGGCTAGCTAACTATGGCTACACCTTC
>TRBD2|TRBV6-6|-|TRBJ2-7
CASSSGRASYEQYF
TGTGCCAGCAGTAGCGGGAGGGCCTCCTACGAGCAGTACTTC
>TRBD1|TRBV7-8|-|TRBJ1-5
CASSRGGGEPQHF
TGTGCCAGCAGCCGAGGGGGCGGAGAGCCCCAGCATTTT
>-|TRBV21-1|once|TRBJ2-1
CASIPGQGNEQFF
TGTGCCAGCATCCCGGGACAGGGGAATGAGCAGTTCTTC
>-|TRBV3-1/TRBV3-2|few|TRBJ2-7
CASSQAYRATYEQYF
TGTGCCAGCAGCCAAGCATACAGGGCCACCTACGAGCAGTACTTC
>-|TRBV7-3|-|TRBJ2-3
CASSPGHRTDTQYF
TGTGCCAGCAGCCCGGGACATAGGACAGATACGCAGTATTTT
>TRBD1|TRBV7-9|few|TRBJ1-6
CASSPGQGVTPLHF
TGTGCCAGCAGCCCGGGACAGGGGGTAACACCCCTCCACTTT
>-|TRBV3-1/TRBV3-2|-|TRBJ2-7
CASSQDRSRGTYF
TGTGCCAGCAGCCAAGATCGTAGTAGGGGCACGTACTTC
>TRBD2|TRBV15|-|TRBJ2-5
CATSRDRAAGETQYF
TGTGCCACCAGCAGAGACAGGGCAGCGGGGGAGACCCAGTACTTC
>TRBD1|TRBV6-5|-|TRBJ2-4
CASSPRQGAKNIQYF
TGTGCCAGCAGCCCCAGACAGGGGGCGAAGAACATTCAGTACTTC
>TRBD2|TRBV5-1|-|TRBJ2-2
CASSPGLDSGELFF
TGCGCCAGCAGCCCGGGACTAGATTCCGGGGAGCTGTTTTTT
>TRBD1|TRBV19|-|TRBJ1-1
CASSILGQGAPEAFF
TGTGCCAGTAGTATTCTGGGACAGGGGGCACCTGAAGCTTTCTTT
>TRBD1|TRBV5-1|-|TRBJ1-3
CASSPQGGAGSGNTIYF
TGCGCCAGCAGCCCACAAGGGGGCGCGGGGTCTGGAAACACCATATATTTT
>TRBD1|TRBV6-4|once|TRBJ1-2
CASSDTGTGGIRYYGYTF
TGTGCCAGCAGTGATACCGGGACAGGGGGAATCAGGTACTATGGCTACACCTTC
>TRBD1|TRBV6-5|-|TRBJ1-6
CASISGTANSPLHF
TGTGCCAGCATATCCGGGACAGCGAATTCACCCCTCCACTTT
>-|TRBV5-4|few|TRBJ2-6
CASSGQRDIGVLTF
TGTGCCAGCTCCGGACAGCGGGATATAGGAGTCCTGACTTTC
>-|TRBV5-1|-|TRBJ2-4
CASSPQAVGKNIQYF
TGCGCCAGCAGCCCCCAGGCCGTAGGCAAAAACATTCAGTACTTC
>-|TRBV7-2|once|TRBJ1-4
CASSLRSGYSPATNEKLFF
TGTGCCAGCAGCTTACGATCAGGGTATTCGCCCGCAACTAATGAAAAACTGTTTTTT
>-|TRBV25-1|few|TRBJ1-2
CASSQGPNYGYTF
TGTGCCAGCAGTCAGGGCCCTAACTATGGCTACACCTTC
>-|TRBV6-5|few|TRBJ1-1
CASSSRGGDTEAFF
TGTGCCAGCAGTTCCCGGGGGGGAGACACTGAAGCTTTCTTT
>TRBD1|TRBV7-9|once|TRBJ1-1
CASSPQGVIEAFF
TGTGCCAGCAGCCCGCAGGGGGTGATTGAAGCTTTCTTT
>-|TRBV5-1|-|TRBJ2-7
CASSPLPGGMGTYEQYF
TGCGCCAGCAGCCCCCTTCCAGGAGGTATGGGGACCTACGAGCAGTACTTC
>TRBD1|TRBV6-5|-|TRBJ1-6
CASSYTPGQGNSPLHF
TGTGCCAGCAGTTATACCCCGGGACAGGGGAATTCACCCCTCCACTTT
>TRBD2|TRBV27|-|TRBJ2-1
CASSFWIAGGGEQFF
TGTGCCAGCAGTTTCTGGATAGCGGGAGGGGGTGAGCAGTTCTTC
>-|TRBV19|-|TRBJ2-6
CASSDGVSGANVLTF
TGTGCCAGTAGTGACGGGGTTAGTGGGGCCAACGTCCTGACTTTC
>-|TRBV6-6|-|TRBJ2-7
CASSRTLADSYEQYF
TGTGCCAGCAGTCGAACCTTAGCGGACTCCTACGAGCAGTACTTC
>TRBD1|TRBV19|-|TRBJ1-4
CASSLQGADEKLFF
TGTGCCAGTAGTCTGCAGGGGGCGGATGAAAAACTGTTTTTT
>-|TRBV5-1|-|TRBJ1-2
CASSLDPEGGYTF
TGCGCCAGCAGCTTGGATCCGGAGGGTGGCTACACCTTC
>TRBD1|TRBV4-1|-|TRBJ2-7
CASSQEEGTGLSYEQYF
TGCGCCAGCAGCCAAGAGGAGGGGACAGGGTTGTCCTACGAGCAGTACTTC
>-|TRBV2|-|TRBJ1-5
CASSGMGQDQPQHF
TGTGCCAGCAGTGGAATGGGGCAGGATCAGCCCCAGCATTTT
>-|TRBV6-7|-|TRBJ1-2
CASDPSGEGTGYTF
TGTGCCAGCGACCCCTCGGGGGAGGGGACTGGCTACACCTTC
>-|TRBV28|once|TRBJ2-7
CASSLDGSNEQYF
TGTGCCAGCAGTTTAGACGGGAGCAACGAGCAGTACTTC
>TRBD1|TRBV18|-|TRBJ1-1
CASSPFGTGGGTEAFF
TGTGCCAGCTCACCATTCGGGACAGGGGGAGGCACTGAAGCTTTCTTT
>TRBD2|TRBV5-1|-|TRBJ2-1
CASSLAHGTSAGEQFF
TGCGCCAGCAGCTTGGCCCACGGGACTAGCGCAGGAGAGCAGTTCTTC
>TRBD1|TRBV28|-|TRBJ1-1
CASSIPPGQPPEAFF
TGTGCCAGCAGTATTCCACCGGGACAGCCTCCTGAAGCTTTCTTT
>-|TRBV3-1/TRBV3-2|few|TRBJ2-7
CASSHRLVSSGYEQYF
TGTGCCAGCAGCCACCGACTAGTGTCCTCGGGGTACGAGCAGTACTTC
>-|TRBV30|-|TRBJ1-2
CAWSVGNGGYGYTF
TGTGCCTGGAGTGTAGGTAACGGCGGGTATGGCTACACCTTC
>-|TRBV28|-|TRBJ2-2
CASSWSGNHGELFF
TGTGCCAGCAGCTGGTCGGGGAATCACGGGGAGCTGTTTTTT